These 15 T cell receptor beta chains share one sample of origin, sequenced in a study of blood T cell repertoires in COVID-19 (dated by TCRdb to 2020 to 2022). The protocol used for the library was the immunoSEQ multiplex PCR assay. TCRdb took over this immuneACCESS table, retaining in-frame rearrangements with V and J assigned. Such tables are incomplete; in checked studies, under half of the missing clones stem from an unresolved V gene, and the remainder is unexplained. This sample comprises hundreds of thousands of clones, 80% to 90% of them detected only once. More than 0.8% of the sample is held by the ten biggest clonotypes. Specimen: PBMCs or T cells enriched from blood (not recorded which). These receptors were taken from a man between 18 and 29 years old who had recovered from COVID-19.

V is TRBV12-3 or TRBV12-4 and J is TRBJ2-2, with D tentatively TRBD2 (5 bases). Trimming shortened V by 6 bases and J by 9 bases, and 8 bases separated the two germline ends. This CDR3 is 11 amino acids long. The CDR3: CASREARELFF. Written as DNA, the CDR3 is TGTGCCAGCAGGGAGGCGCGGGAGCTGTTTTTT.

This clone was recorded only once. J is TRBJ2-7 and V is TRBV3-1 (or the pseudogene TRBV3-2), with a weak D call TRBD2 (6 bases). This CDR3 region has 13 residues. Germline V gene sequence: CDR1 LGHDT, CDR2 YNNKEL (reference sequence). V was clipped by 3 bases and J by 5 bases, with 11 bases between them. CDR3 amino acids: CASSHLLAHEQYF. CDR3 DNA sequence: TGTGCCAGCAGCCATCTACTAGCCCACGAGCAGTACTTC.

This chain connects TRBV29-1 to TRBJ1-1; D gene uncertain. CDR3 size: 14 residues. Trimming shortened V by 4 bases and J by 1 base, and 13 bases separated the two germline ends. CDR1 and CDR2 (germline): SQVTM, ANQGSEA. DNA of the CDR3: TGCAGCGTTGTTGGTGCGGCTAAGAACACTGAAGCTTTCTTT. This gives the protein CSVVGAAKNTEAFF. Full variable domain (rest looked up from reference TRBV29-1 and TRBJ1-1): SAVISQKPSRDICQRGTSLTIQCQVDSQVTMMFWYRQQPGQSLTLIATANQGSEATYESGFVIDKFPISRPNLTFSTLTVSNMSPEDSSIYLCSVVGAAKNTEAFFGQGTRLTVV.

The rearrangement links TRBV29-1 to TRBJ2-2; D uncertain. CDR3 length: 12 amino acids. Germline CDR1 and CDR2: SQVTM and ANQGSEA. Trimming shortened V by 5 bases and J by 6 bases, and 10 bases separated the two germline ends. The CDR3 nucleotides are TGCAGCGTTACCTCGAGGTCCGGGGAGCTGTTTTTT. It translates to CSVTSRSGELFF.

This chain connects TRBV2 to TRBJ2-2; D perhaps matches TRBD2 (6 bases). This CDR3 has 15 residues. CDR1 and CDR2 from the germline V gene are SNHLY and FYNNEI. With 7 bases removed from V and 8 bases from J, the gap between germline ends came to 20 bases. The CDR3 loop reads CASKLSSVVGGELFF. The DNA for the CDR3 is TGTGCCAGCAAGTTGTCTAGCGTCGTGGGGGGGGAGCTGTTTTTT. The entire variable domain, with the rest obtained from reference TRBV2 and TRBJ2-2, is as follows: EPEVTQTPSHQVTQMGQEVILRCVPISNHLYFYWYRQILGQKVEFLVSFYNNEISEKSEIFDDQFSVERPDGSNFTLKIRSTKLEDSAMYFCASKLSSVVGGELFFGEGSRLTVL.

V gene TRBV5-1 combines with J gene TRBJ2-3, with 14 nucleotides matching TRBD2. J was trimmed by 5 bases and V by 4 bases; bases with no gene match: 6. Per the germline V gene, CDR1 is SGHRS and CDR2 is YFSETQ. This CDR3 comprises 16 residues. CDR3 residues: CASSLGLAGAVDTQYF. The CDR3 nucleotides are TGCGCCAGCAGCCTGGGACTAGCGGGAGCCGTAGATACGCAGTATTTT.

This sequence joins TRBV28 and TRBJ2-3, with 9 bases fitting TRBD1. Germline V lookup: CDR1 MDHEN, CDR2 SYDVKM. J gave up 1 base and V 6 bases, and 8 bases lay outside the gene matches. The CDR3 is made up of 16 amino acids. The CDR3 loop reads CASSRAGQGRTDTQYF. CDR3 DNA: TGTGCCAGCAGCCGAGCGGGACAGGGCCGCACAGATACGCAGTATTTT.

The V and J genes are TRBV9 and TRBJ2-5; possibly TRBD2 for D (5 bases). This CDR3 region has 15 residues. CDR1 and CDR2 (germline): SGDLS, YYNGEE. V shed 4 bases and J shed 5 bases, with 18 bases lying between them. The CDR3 DNA reads as TGTGCCAGCAGCCCCCAAAGGGAGTCGCGGGAGACCCAGTACTTC. This translates into CASSPQRESRETQYF.

This clone was seen only once. The V call is TRBV7-2, the J call TRBJ1-5, with D possibly matching TRBD1 (6 bases). CDR1 and CDR2 (germline): SGHTA, FQGNSA. The ends were cut back, 0 bases at V and 5 bases at J, with 11 bases in the middle. CDR3 length equals 15 residues. The CDR3 DNA follows: TGTGCCAGCAGCTTAGCCGGACAGCTATATCAGCCCCAGCATTTT. Amino acids: CASSLAGQLYQPQHF.

The chain carries TRBV3-1 (or the pseudogene TRBV3-2) and TRBJ2-7, with 7 nucleotides matching TRBD2. V lost 2 bases to trimming and J lost 6 bases; unmatched junction nucleotides: 13. The CDR3 is 16 amino acids. Germline lookup yields CDR1 LGHDT and CDR2 YNNKEL (reference sequence). The CDR3 loop is CASSQPGLLESSEQYF. The CDR3 coding sequence is TGTGCCAGCAGCCAACCGGGACTACTTGAGTCGTCCGAGCAGTACTTC.

The rearrangement joins TRBV15 to TRBJ1-2; D gene uncertain. V lost 0 bases and J 4 bases, leaving 6 bases between the germline ends. The CDR3 runs to 13 residues. Germline V CDR1 and CDR2: LNHNV, YYDKDF (reference sequence). The CDR3 DNA reads as TGTGCCACCAGCAGAGATCGTCCCTATGGCTACACCTTC. It specifies CATSRDRPYGYTF.

The chain links TRBV4-1 to TRBJ2-1, with TRBD2 identical over 7 bases. CDR3 length equals 16 residues. Germline loops: CDR1 MGHRA, CDR2 YSYEKL. V dropped 1 base and J dropped 1; count of bases not matched to a gene: 4. The CDR3 loop is CASSQGSGVSYNEQFF. DNA of the CDR3: TGCGCCAGCAGCCAAGGGAGCGGGGTGTCCTACAATGAGCAGTTCTTC.

The sample holds many counts of this clone. The chain employs TRBV14 and TRBJ2-5, with TRBD2 matching over 7 bases. Germline V gene sequence: CDR1 SGHDN, CDR2 FVKESK. The V gene end was trimmed by 4 bases and the J gene end by 2 bases; junction bases not matched to a gene: 16. This CDR3 has 18 residues. CDR3 loop: CASSLPIFVLGGQETQYF. CDR3 bases: TGTGCCAGCAGCCTTCCCATTTTTGTACTCGGGGGGCAAGAGACCCAGTACTTC.

The V gene is TRBV7-9, the J gene TRBJ2-7; D is possibly TRBD1 (6 bases). Germline V CDR1 and CDR2: SEHNR, FQNEAQ (reference sequence). The V end was cut by 1 base, the J end by 0 bases, with 13 bases between. The CDR3 runs 16 residues. Here the CDR3 reads CASSLVPGAYSYEQYF. The CDR3 coding sequence is TGTGCCAGCAGCTTAGTGCCAGGGGCCTACTCCTACGAGCAGTACTTC. The full variable domain, rest sourced from reference TRBV7-9 and TRBJ2-7, is DTGVSQNPRHKITKRGQNVTFRCDPISEHNRLYWYRQTLGQGPEFLTYFQNEAQLEKSRLLSDRFSAERPKGSFSTLEIQRTEQGDSAMYLCASSLVPGAYSYEQYFGPGTRLTVT.

The J gene is TRBJ2-7, the V gene TRBV2, with TRBD1 matching 7 bases. The V segment lost 3 bases and the J segment 2 bases; nucleotides outside the gene matches: 7. Germline CDR1 and CDR2: SNHLY and FYNNEI. The CDR3 covers 15 residues. CDR3 sequence reads: CASSEVGQATYEQYF. CDR3 DNA: TGTGCCAGCAGTGAGGTCGGACAGGCCACCTACGAGCAGTACTTC. The full variable domain, rest sourced from reference TRBV2 and TRBJ2-7, is EPEVTQTPSHQVTQMGQEVILRCVPISNHLYFYWYRQILGQKVEFLVSFYNNEISEKSEIFDDQFSVERPDGSNFTLKIRSTKLEDSAMYFCASSEVGQATYEQYFGPGTRLTVT.